This passage covers 18 T cell receptor beta chains from one sample sequenced in a study of T cell changes during pregnancy in multiple sclerosis. Clones were sequenced by immunoSEQ multiplex PCR, and TCRdb holds only the in-frame ones, with some missing. The sample includes about 38,000 clones, around 90% of them seen just once. The input for sequencing was CD4+ T cells from peripheral blood mononuclear cells, taken after pregnancy. These receptors originate from a female donor in good health, enrolled as a control in a pregnancy study.

CDR3 sequence (DNA): TGCAGCGTTGAGGGACAGGGGGCTGGGTACGAGCAGTACTTC. Amino acid sequence: CSVEGQGAGYEQYF. The genes are TRBV29-1 and TRBJ2-7; 12 bases match TRBD1. Germline V gene data show CDR1 as SQVTM and CDR2 as ANQGSEA. CDR3 size: 14 residues. The junction had 4 bases not matched to a gene; V was cut back by 3 bases and J by 4 bases.

The chain carries TRBV18 and TRBJ2-7; 8 bases are a match to TRBD2. J was trimmed by 4 bases and V by 3 bases; bases with no gene match: 14. The CDR3 runs 17 residues. The V gene's germline CDR1 is KGHSH and CDR2 LQKENI. CDR3 nucleotide sequence: TGTGCCAGCTCACCTGGGGCGCCTAAGCGGGAGTCGTACGAGCAGTACTTC. Its protein is CASSPGAPKRESYEQYF.

This clone was counted a single time. The rearrangement joins TRBV10-1 to TRBJ2-1; 8 bases map to TRBD2. V dropped 5 bases and J dropped 4; count of bases not matched to a gene: 10. The CDR3 has 16 residues. CDR1 and CDR2 from the germline V gene are WNHNN and SYGVQD (reference sequence). Written as DNA, the CDR3 is TGCGCCAGCAGTCCTTGGGGAGCGGGGGATTACAATGAGCAGTTCTTC. Encoded protein: CASSPWGAGDYNEQFF.

The chain carries TRBV10-3 and TRBJ2-5, with D perhaps TRBD1 (5 bases). This CDR3 spans 14 amino acids. Trimming took 5 bases from V and 0 from J, leaving 10 bases between them. In germline, CDR1 is ENHRY, CDR2 SYGVKD. This CDR3 is CAISMTAYQETQYF. CDR3 coding DNA: TGTGCCATCAGTATGACAGCCTACCAAGAGACCCAGTACTTC.

The chain uses TRBV27 and TRBJ1-1; D is possibly TRBD1 (5 bases). V lost 4 bases and J 2 bases, leaving 11 bases between the germline ends. Germline loops: CDR1 MNHEY, CDR2 SMNVEV (reference sequence). The CDR3 spans 14 residues. The CDR3 sequence is CASSSPGLNTEAFF. CDR3 bases: TGTGCCAGCAGTTCACCAGGGCTAAACACTGAAGCTTTCTTT.

This clone was seen once. The chain couples TRBV9 to TRBJ2-3; D perhaps matches TRBD2 (7 bases). This CDR3 comprises 15 residues. Germline CDR1 is SGDLS and CDR2 is YYNGEE. Trimming left V 4 bases short and J 2 bases short, with 14 bases between. The CDR3: CASSPAGAYTDTQYF. The CDR3 coding sequence is TGTGCCAGCAGCCCCGCGGGGGCGTACACAGATACGCAGTATTTT.

The chain couples TRBV29-1 to TRBJ1-5; no reliable D call. The CDR3 is 14 residues long. The ends were cut back, 6 bases at V and 1 base at J, with 13 bases in the middle. Germline V gene lookup returns CDR1 SQVTM and CDR2 ANQGSEA. This CDR3 reads CSVMAGGSNQPQHF. CDR3 nucleotides: TGCAGCGTCATGGCAGGAGGGAGCAATCAGCCCCAGCATTTT.

The chain recombines TRBV28 with TRBJ2-1; D may be TRBD1 (5 bases). The CDR3 is made up of 12 amino acids. Trimming left V 6 bases short and J 5 bases short, with 8 bases between. The V gene's germline CDR1 is MDHEN and CDR2 SYDVKM. CDR3 sequence: CASSPDNNEQFF. DNA for the CDR3: TGTGCCAGCAGCCCGGACAACAATGAGCAGTTCTTC.

This clone occurred once. The chain recombines TRBV7-2 with TRBJ2-1, with TRBD2 identical over 11 bases. The CDR3 is made up of 16 amino acids. Per the germline V gene, CDR1 is SGHTA and CDR2 is FQGNSA. V lost 1 base to trimming and J lost 9 bases; unmatched junction nucleotides: 8. The chain's CDR3 is CASSLGVAGGQSEQFF. In nucleotides, the CDR3 is TGTGCCAGCAGCTTAGGGGTAGCGGGGGGGCAGAGTGAGCAGTTCTTC.

The chain couples TRBV11-2 to TRBJ2-7, with 9 positions matching TRBD1. Losses at the gene ends were 3 bases for V and 10 bases for J; bases not matched to a gene: 10. CDR3 length equals 14 residues. Germline V CDR1 and CDR2: SGHAT, FQNNGV. The CDR3 DNA follows: TGTGCCAGCAGCTTGGGACAGGGCATAGGCGATCAGTACTTC. Translating it yields CASSLGQGIGDQYF.

J is TRBJ1-1 and V is TRBV7-9; no firm D call. The germline V gene encodes CDR1 SEHNR and CDR2 FQNEAQ (reference sequence). The CDR3 loop spans 14 amino acids. V was pared by 4 bases and J by 6 bases, with 15 bases between. The chain's CDR3 is CASSSPVNLAEAFF. The CDR3 DNA reads as TGTGCCAGCAGCTCCCCGGTAAATTTGGCTGAAGCTTTCTTT. Using reference TRBV7-9 and TRBJ1-1 for the parts outside the CDR3, the full variable domain is DTGVSQNPRHKITKRGQNVTFRCDPISEHNRLYWYRQTLGQGPEFLTYFQNEAQLEKSRLLSDRFSAERPKGSFSTLEIQRTEQGDSAMYLCASSSPVNLAEAFFGQGTRLTVV.

V is TRBV5-4 and J is TRBJ2-2, with TRBD2 identical over 7 bases. CDR3 length: 16 amino acids. V was clipped by 6 bases and J by 1 base; unmatched bases: 9. The germline CDR1 and CDR2 sequences are SGHNT and YYREEE (reference sequence). CDR3 protein: CASTRPGGGNTGELFF. The CDR3 DNA reads as TGTGCCAGCACCCGCCCCGGCGGGGGGAACACCGGGGAGCTGTTTTTT.

This chain uses TRBV9 with TRBJ1-1, with D uncertain. CDR3 length: 14 residues. CDR1 SGDLS and CDR2 YYNGEE come from the germline V gene. V lost 4 bases and J 1 base, leaving 11 bases between the germline ends. CDR3 region: CASSRSPENTEAFF. As DNA, the CDR3 is TGTGCCAGCAGCAGGAGTCCCGAGAACACTGAAGCTTTCTTT.

The chain uses TRBV19 and TRBJ2-5; 14 bases agree with TRBD2. V trimming: 4 bases; J trimming: 4 bases; junction bases outside the gene matches: 2. The germline gives CDR1 LNHDA, CDR2 SQIVND (reference sequence). The CDR3 consists of 15 residues. CDR3 region: CASSTGTSGRETQYF. The CDR3 DNA follows: TGTGCCAGTAGTACCGGGACTAGCGGGAGAGAGACCCAGTACTTC.

The genes are TRBV18 and TRBJ2-1; 13 nucleotides line up with TRBD2. J gave up 6 bases and V 1 base, and 6 bases lay outside the gene matches. The CDR3 loop spans 17 amino acids. CDR1 is KGHSH and CDR2 is LQKENI in the germline V gene. The DNA for the CDR3 is TGTGCCAGCTCACCACAACGGACTAGCGGGAGACCCAATGAGCAGTTCTTC. This encodes CASSPQRTSGRPNEQFF.

CDR3 DNA sequence: TGTGCCAGCAGGGTCGAACCGGGACAGGGCTGGGAAAAACTGTTTTTT. Protein product: CASRVEPGQGWEKLFF. This chain links TRBV7-9 with TRBJ1-4; 9 nucleotides line up with TRBD1. After removal of 6 bases from V and 8 bases from J, the junction contained 13 bases not matched to a gene. Looked up from germline, CDR1 is SEHNR and CDR2 is FQNEAQ (reference sequence). This CDR3 spans 16 amino acids.

This clone has only one observation. The gene calls are TRBV7-2 and TRBJ2-5; TRBD2 aligns across 9 bases. Trimming took 1 base from V and 10 from J; bases not matched to a gene: 7. The length of the CDR3 is 14 residues. Germline assignment: CDR1 SGHTA and CDR2 FQGNSA. DNA for the CDR3: TGTGCCAGCAGCTTAGAAGGTAGCGGGAGCAACCAGTACTTC. Translating gives CASSLEGSGSNQYF.

This clone was detected once. The genes are TRBV7-9 and TRBJ1-3, with no clear D. Per germline, CDR1 SEHNR and CDR2 FQNEAQ (reference sequence). V was cut by 5 bases and J by 8 bases, with 10 bases left in between. This CDR3 region has 12 residues. DNA of the CDR3: TGTGCCAGCAGCCTTCTAGGAGACACCATATATTTT. Its translation is CASSLLGDTIYF.